Each of the 15 T cell receptor beta chains below was sequenced from the same sample in a study of blood T cell repertoires in COVID-19. Repertoires were generated with immunoSEQ multiplex PCR, while TCRdb's copy carries only in-frame clones and drops some. The table shows some 90,000 clones, with 80% occurring only once. Source material: peripheral blood. Every receptor here comes from a human donor in a cohort sampled during active COVID-19.

The chain recombines TRBV24-1 with TRBJ2-3; a possible D gene is TRBD1 (6 bases). Trimming removed 4 bases from V and 1 base from J, with 11 bases in between. The CDR3 sequence is 15 residues long. Per germline, CDR1 KGHDR and CDR2 SFDVKD. The CDR3 DNA reads as TGTGCCACCAGTGACCCAGGGGCCGGCACAGATACGCAGTATTTT. Its protein is CATSDPGAGTDTQYF.

J is TRBJ2-1 and V is TRBV4-2; D is undetermined. The germline V and J ends were trimmed by 3 bases and 3 bases, with 3 bases remaining between them. Germline CDR1 LGHNA, CDR2 YNFKEQ. CDR3 size: 12 residues. CDR3 region: CASSHIYNEQFF. The CDR3 region has the DNA TGTGCCAGCAGCCATATCTACAATGAGCAGTTCTTC.

This chain joins TRBV5-4 and TRBJ1-1; 9 bases align to TRBD1. Trimming removed 10 bases from V and 2 bases from J; junction bases left unmatched: 6. The CDR3 loop spans 13 amino acids. The germline V gene has CDR1 SGHNT and CDR2 YYREEE (reference sequence). DNA for the CDR3: TGTGCCGAACAGGGGGCGACTAACACTGAAGCTTTCTTT. As protein: CAEQGATNTEAFF.

The DNA for the CDR3 is TGTGCCAGCAGTACAGATTATAGCAATCAGCCCCAGCATTTT. This sequence encodes CASSTDYSNQPQHF. The chain links TRBV6-6 to TRBJ1-5; D gene ambiguous. Per germline, CDR1 MNHNY and CDR2 SVGAGI (reference sequence). The CDR3 is 14 residues long. V lost 5 bases and J lost 0, with 8 bases in between.

The V call is TRBV6-5, the J call TRBJ2-7, with 9 bases that match TRBD1. The J segment lost 4 bases and the V segment lost 7 bases, leaving 8 bases of the junction unmatched. CDR1 is MNHEY and CDR2 is SVGAGI in the germline V gene. This CDR3 spans 14 amino acids. The CDR3 coding sequence is TGTGCCAGCACTTCCGGGACAGGGTGGTACGAGCAGTACTTC. Residues: CASTSGTGWYEQYF.

The rearrangement uses TRBV14 and TRBJ1-6, with 7 bases lining up with TRBD1. Trimming cost V 4 bases and J 6 bases; bases outside gene matches: 6. The CDR3 is 15 amino acids. Germline loops: CDR1 SGHDN, CDR2 FVKESK. The CDR3 sequence is CASSPMTGTNSPLHF. CDR3 coding DNA: TGTGCCAGCAGCCCGATGACAGGGACTAATTCACCCCTCCACTTT.

The gene calls are TRBV28 and TRBJ2-6, with a weak D call TRBD2 (6 bases). Germline CDR1 MDHEN, CDR2 SYDVKM. This CDR3 is built from 15 residues. The V end was cut by 8 bases, the J end by 1 base, with 12 bases between. CDR3 DNA sequence: TGTGCCAGCGGAGGGGCTAGGTCTGGGGCCAACGTCCTGACTTTC. Its translation is CASGGARSGANVLTF.

This clone turned up a few times. This chain connects TRBV6-5 to TRBJ2-7; 7 bases map to TRBD1. Germline V CDR1 and CDR2: MNHEY, SVGAGI. This CDR3 region has 15 residues. The J segment lost 0 bases and the V segment lost 6 bases, leaving 8 bases of the junction unmatched. CDR3 DNA sequence: TGTGCCAGCAGGAAAGGACAGGTTAGCTCCTACGAGCAGTACTTC. It translates to CASRKGQVSSYEQYF.

V gene TRBV7-2 combines with J gene TRBJ1-2; D uncertain. V lost 1 base, J lost 6 bases, and 9 bases lay in between. Germline V gene lookup returns CDR1 SGHTA and CDR2 FQGNSA. The length of the CDR3 is 13 residues. CDR3 in DNA: TGTGCCAGCAGCTTAGTTACTAGTAATGGCTACACCTTC. It codes for CASSLVTSNGYTF. Looking up the rest from reference TRBV7-2 and TRBJ1-2 gives the full variable domain: GAGVSQSPSNKVTEKGKDVELRCDPISGHTALYWYRQSLGQGLEFLIYFQGNSAPDKSGLPSDRFSAERTGGSVSTLTIQRTQQEDSAVYLCASSLVTSNGYTFGSGTRLTVV.

V and J are TRBV3-1 (or the pseudogene TRBV3-2) and TRBJ1-3; D perhaps matches TRBD1 (6 bases). CDR1 LGHDT and CDR2 YNNKEL come from the germline V gene (reference sequence). This CDR3 region has 15 residues. Trimming removed 3 bases from V and 3 bases from J, with 12 bases in between. The CDR3 DNA follows: TGTGCCAGCAGCCATTCAGGGGAGGGTGGAAACACCATATATTTT. Translated: CASSHSGEGGNTIYF.

The V gene is TRBV5-1, the J gene TRBJ2-3; tentatively, D is TRBD1 (5 bases). The CDR3 consists of 15 residues. Germline V gene sequence: CDR1 SGHRS, CDR2 YFSETQ. Between the trimmed V and J ends, which lost 0 bases and 2 bases, there was a span of 10 bases. CDR3 nucleotide sequence: TGCGCCAGCAGCTTGGTCAACAGGTACACAGATACGCAGTATTTT. It is translated as CASSLVNRYTDTQYF. Drawing the rest from reference TRBV5-1 and TRBJ2-3, the complete variable domain is KAGVTQTPRYLIKTRGQQVTLSCSPISGHRSVSWYQQTPGQGLQFLFEYFSETQRNKGNFPGRFSGRQFSNSRSEMNVSTLELGDSALYLCASSLVNRYTDTQYFGPGTRLTVL.

The chain couples TRBV7-9 to TRBJ2-3; 12 positions match TRBD2. Germline CDR1 reads SEHNR; CDR2 reads FQNEAQ (reference sequence). Trimming cost V 0 bases and J 3 bases; bases outside gene matches: 7. This CDR3 is built from 18 residues. The CDR3 bases are TGTGCCAGCAGCTTAGCACGGCTAGCGGGAGGGCCGACAGATACGCAGTATTTT. Translated: CASSLARLAGGPTDTQYF.

J is TRBJ2-7 and V is TRBV27, with no clear D. Germline loops: CDR1 MNHEY, CDR2 SMNVEV (reference sequence). The CDR3 runs to 14 residues. V lost 2 bases and J 0 bases, leaving 8 bases between the germline ends. The CDR3 loop is CASSLNDFSYEQYF. CDR3 in DNA: TGTGCCAGCAGTTTAAACGACTTCTCCTACGAGCAGTACTTC.

The CDR3: CATSADRGQLYGYTF. CDR3 sequence (DNA): TGTGCCACCAGTGCCGATCGAGGGCAGTTATATGGCTACACCTTC. The rearrangement links TRBV24-1 to TRBJ1-2; no firm D call. Trimming shortened V by 5 bases and J by 5 bases, and 17 bases separated the two germline ends. CDR3 size: 15 residues. Looked up from germline, CDR1 is KGHDR and CDR2 is SFDVKD.

This clone has more than one count but fewer than ten. Distinct nucleotide sequences in the sample also encode this CDR3. Written as DNA, the CDR3 is TGTGCCAGCAGCCCCGGGGGTTACGAGCAGTACTTC. This gives the protein CASSPGGYEQYF. V usage is TRBV3-1 (or the pseudogene TRBV3-2) and J usage is TRBJ2-7; possibly TRBD2 for D (6 bases). CDR1 LGHDT and CDR2 YNNKEL come from the germline V gene (reference sequence). This CDR3 region has 12 residues. Trimming stripped 4 bases from V and 4 bases from J, with 8 bases between.